The count of the clone carrying this T cell receptor beta chain is one. What it recognizes is unknown. This sample is part of a study of T cell repertoires in cytomegalovirus infection. Study-wide findings and caveats: Predominance within the ex vivo response was attributable to HLA-C-restricted CMV-specific TCR beta clonotypes.

TCRdb redid the calling of the reads with MiXCR, one entry per CDR3 protein. This table has about 330,000 distinct CDR3 sequences, about a third appearing once. This receptor was taken from a human donor in good health (CMV status not recorded). Some clones in this sample may be carry-over from other donors' samples. This sample comprised cultured PBMCs, obtained from culture after CMV antigen stimulation.

CDR3 bases: TGTGCCAGCAGCAGCTACTGGACTAGCGGGATGGAAGAGCAGTACTTC. Encoded protein: CASSSYWTSGMEEQYF. The chain carries TRBV5-6 and TRBJ2-7; 12 nucleotides agree with TRBD2. The CDR3 contains 16 residues. After removal of 4 bases from V and 7 bases from J, the junction contained 12 bases not matched to a gene. Germline V gives CDR1 SGHDT, CDR2 YYEEEE.